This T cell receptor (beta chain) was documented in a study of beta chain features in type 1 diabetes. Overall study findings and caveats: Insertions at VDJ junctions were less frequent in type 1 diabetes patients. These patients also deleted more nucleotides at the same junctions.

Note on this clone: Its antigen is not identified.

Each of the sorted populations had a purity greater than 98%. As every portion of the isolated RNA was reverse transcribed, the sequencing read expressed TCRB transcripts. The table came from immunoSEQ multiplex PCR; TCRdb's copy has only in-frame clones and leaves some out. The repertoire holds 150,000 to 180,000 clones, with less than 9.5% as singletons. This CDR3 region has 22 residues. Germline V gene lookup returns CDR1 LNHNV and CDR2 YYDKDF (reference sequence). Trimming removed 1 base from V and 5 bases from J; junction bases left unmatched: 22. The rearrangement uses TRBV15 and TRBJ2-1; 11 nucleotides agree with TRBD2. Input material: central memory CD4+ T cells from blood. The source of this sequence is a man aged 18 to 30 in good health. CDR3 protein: CATSRGPFLFGTSGKADNEQFF. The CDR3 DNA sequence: TGTGCCACCAGCAGAGGACCCTTCCTATTCGGGACTAGCGGAAAAGCGGACAATGAGCAGTTCTTC.